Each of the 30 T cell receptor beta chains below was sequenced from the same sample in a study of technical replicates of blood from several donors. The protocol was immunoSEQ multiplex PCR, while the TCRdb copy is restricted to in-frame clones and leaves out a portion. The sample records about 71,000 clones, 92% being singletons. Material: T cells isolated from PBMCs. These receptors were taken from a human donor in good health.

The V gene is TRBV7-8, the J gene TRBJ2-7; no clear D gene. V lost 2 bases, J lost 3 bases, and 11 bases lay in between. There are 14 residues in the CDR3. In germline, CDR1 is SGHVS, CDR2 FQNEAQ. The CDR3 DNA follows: TGTGCCAGCAGCTTACTTAGTGCGAACTACGAGCAGTACTTC. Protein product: CASSLLSANYEQYF.

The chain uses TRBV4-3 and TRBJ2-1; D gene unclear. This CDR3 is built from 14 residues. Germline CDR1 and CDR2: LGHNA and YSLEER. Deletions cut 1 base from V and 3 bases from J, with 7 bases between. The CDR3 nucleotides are TGCGCCAGCAGCCAAGTAGGCGGCTACAATGAGCAGTTCTTC. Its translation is CASSQVGGYNEQFF.

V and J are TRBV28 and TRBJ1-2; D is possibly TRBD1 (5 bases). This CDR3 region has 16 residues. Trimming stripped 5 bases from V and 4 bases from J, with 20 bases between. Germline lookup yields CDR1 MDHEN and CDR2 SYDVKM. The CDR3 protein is CASSLPGMTVRYGYTF. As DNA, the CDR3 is TGTGCCAGCAGTCTCCCAGGGATGACTGTCCGCTATGGCTACACCTTC.

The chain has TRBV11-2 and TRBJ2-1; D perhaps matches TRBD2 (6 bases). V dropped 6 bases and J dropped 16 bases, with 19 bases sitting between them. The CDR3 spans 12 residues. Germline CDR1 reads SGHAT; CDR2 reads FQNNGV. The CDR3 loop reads CASSEGLHSHFF. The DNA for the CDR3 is TGTGCCAGCAGTGAGGGACTGCACAGTCACTTCTTC.

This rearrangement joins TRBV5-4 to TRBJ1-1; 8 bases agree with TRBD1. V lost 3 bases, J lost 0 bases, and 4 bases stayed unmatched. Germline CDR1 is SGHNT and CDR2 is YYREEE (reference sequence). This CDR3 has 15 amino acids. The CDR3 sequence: CASSWRTGMNTEAFF. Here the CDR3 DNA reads TGTGCCAGCAGCTGGAGGACAGGGATGAACACTGAAGCTTTCTTT.

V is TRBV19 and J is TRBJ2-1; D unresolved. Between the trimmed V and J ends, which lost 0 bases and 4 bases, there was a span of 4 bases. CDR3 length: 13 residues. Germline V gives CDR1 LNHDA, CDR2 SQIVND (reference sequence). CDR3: CASSIDRYNEQFF. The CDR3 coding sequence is TGTGCCAGTAGTATAGACAGGTACAATGAGCAGTTCTTC.

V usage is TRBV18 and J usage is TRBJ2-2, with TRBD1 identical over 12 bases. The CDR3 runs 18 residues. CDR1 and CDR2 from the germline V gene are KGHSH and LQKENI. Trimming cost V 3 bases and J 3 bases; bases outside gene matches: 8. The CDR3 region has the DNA TGTGCCAGCTCACCTACTTCCGGGACAGGGGGCTACACCGGGGAGCTGTTTTTT. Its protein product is CASSPTSGTGGYTGELFF.

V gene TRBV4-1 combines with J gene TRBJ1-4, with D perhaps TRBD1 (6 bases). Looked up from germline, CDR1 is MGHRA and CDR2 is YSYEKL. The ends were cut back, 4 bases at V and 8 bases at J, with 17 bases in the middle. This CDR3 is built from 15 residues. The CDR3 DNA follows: TGCGCCAGCAGCCTCAGGACAGCTTTAGGGGAAAAACTGTTTTTT. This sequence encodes CASSLRTALGEKLFF.

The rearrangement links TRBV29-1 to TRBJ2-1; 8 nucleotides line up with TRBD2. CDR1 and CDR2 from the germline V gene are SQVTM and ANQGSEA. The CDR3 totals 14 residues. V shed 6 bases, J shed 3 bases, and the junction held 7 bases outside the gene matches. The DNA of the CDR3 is TGCAGCGTAAGTGAACTAGCGGACTACAATGAGCAGTTCTTC. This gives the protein CSVSELADYNEQFF.

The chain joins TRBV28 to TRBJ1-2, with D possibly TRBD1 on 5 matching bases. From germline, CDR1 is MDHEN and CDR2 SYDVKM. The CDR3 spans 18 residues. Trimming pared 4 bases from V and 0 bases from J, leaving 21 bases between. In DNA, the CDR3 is TGTGCCAGCAGTTACCCCAGGGTAGCCCAAAAGACTAACTATGGCTACACCTTC. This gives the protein CASSYPRVAQKTNYGYTF.

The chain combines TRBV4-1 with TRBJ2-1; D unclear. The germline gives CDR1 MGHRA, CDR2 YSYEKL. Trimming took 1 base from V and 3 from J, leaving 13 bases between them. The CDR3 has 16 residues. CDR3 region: CASSQATSEDYNEQFF. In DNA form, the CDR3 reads TGCGCCAGCAGCCAAGCGACTTCTGAGGACTACAATGAGCAGTTCTTC.

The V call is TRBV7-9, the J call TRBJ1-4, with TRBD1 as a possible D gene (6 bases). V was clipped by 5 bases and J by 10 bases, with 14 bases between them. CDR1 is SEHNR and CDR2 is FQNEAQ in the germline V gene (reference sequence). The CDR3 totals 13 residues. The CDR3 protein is CASSLSSRGKLFF. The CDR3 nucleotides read TGTGCCAGCAGCCTATCCAGCAGGGGAAAACTGTTTTTT.

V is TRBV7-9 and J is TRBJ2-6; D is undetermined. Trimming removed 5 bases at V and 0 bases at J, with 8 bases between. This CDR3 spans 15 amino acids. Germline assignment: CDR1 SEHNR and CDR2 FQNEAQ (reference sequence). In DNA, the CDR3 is TGTGCCAGCAGCCCCCTAGTCTCTGGGGCCAACGTCCTGACTTTC. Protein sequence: CASSPLVSGANVLTF.

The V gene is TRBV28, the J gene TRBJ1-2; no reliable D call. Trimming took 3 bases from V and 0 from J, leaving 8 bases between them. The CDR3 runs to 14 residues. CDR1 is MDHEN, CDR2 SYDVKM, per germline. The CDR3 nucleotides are TGTGCCAGCAGTTTTTCCCTTTCTAACTATGGCTACACCTTC. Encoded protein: CASSFSLSNYGYTF.

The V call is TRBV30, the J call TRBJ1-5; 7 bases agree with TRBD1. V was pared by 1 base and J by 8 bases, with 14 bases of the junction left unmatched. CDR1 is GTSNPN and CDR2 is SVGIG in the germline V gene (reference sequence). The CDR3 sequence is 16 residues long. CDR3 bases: TGTGCCTGGAGTGCCAATCCCGGGACAGCCGTTAAGCCCCAGCATTTT. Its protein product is CAWSANPGTAVKPQHF. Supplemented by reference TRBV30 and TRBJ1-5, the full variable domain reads SQTIHQWPATLVQPVGSPLSLECTVEGTSNPNLYWYRQAAGRGLQLLFYSVGIGQISSEVPQNLSASRPQDRQFILSSKKLLLSDSGFYLCAWSANPGTAVKPQHFGDGTRLSIL.

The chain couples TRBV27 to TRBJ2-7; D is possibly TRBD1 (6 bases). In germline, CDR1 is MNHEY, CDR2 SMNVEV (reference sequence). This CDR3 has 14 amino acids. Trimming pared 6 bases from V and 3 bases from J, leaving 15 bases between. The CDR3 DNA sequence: TGTGCCAGCAGCCCAAACAGGGATTACTACGAGCAGTACTTC. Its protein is CASSPNRDYYEQYF.

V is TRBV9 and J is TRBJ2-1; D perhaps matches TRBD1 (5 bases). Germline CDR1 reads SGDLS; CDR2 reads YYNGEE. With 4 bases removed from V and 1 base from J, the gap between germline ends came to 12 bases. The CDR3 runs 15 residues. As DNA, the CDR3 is TGTGCCAGCAGCCACCCGACAGATTCCTACAATGAGCAGTTCTTC. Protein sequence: CASSHPTDSYNEQFF.

The CDR3, as DNA: TGTGCCAGCAGCTCGGGGTTGGCGGGACTTTCCGGCGAGCAGTACTTC. It yields the protein CASSSGLAGLSGEQYF. J is TRBJ2-7 and V is TRBV7-2; D possibly corresponds to TRBD2 (6 bases). CDR1 is SGHTA, CDR2 FQGNSA, per germline. This CDR3 has 16 amino acids. Deletions cut 4 bases from V and 6 bases from J, with 22 bases between.

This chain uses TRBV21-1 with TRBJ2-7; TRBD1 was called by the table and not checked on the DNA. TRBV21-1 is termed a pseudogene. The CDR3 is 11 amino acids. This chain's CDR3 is CASSGQSEQYF. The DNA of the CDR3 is TGTGCCAGCAGCGGACAATCCGAGCAGTACTTC.

CDR3 amino acids: CASSLAPSASTDTQYF. CDR3 DNA sequence: TGCGCCAGCAGTTTAGCGCCTAGCGCTAGCACAGATACGCAGTATTTT. V and J are TRBV5-1 and TRBJ2-3; a weak D match, TRBD2 (6 bases). V lost 5 bases and J lost 0, with 16 bases in between. Germline CDR1 and CDR2: SGHRS and YFSETQ. This CDR3 contains 16 residues.

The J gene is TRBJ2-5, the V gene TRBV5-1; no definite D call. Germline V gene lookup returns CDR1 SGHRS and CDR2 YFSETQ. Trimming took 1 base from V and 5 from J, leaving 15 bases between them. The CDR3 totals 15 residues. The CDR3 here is CASSLIEPPGETQYF. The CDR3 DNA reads TGCGCCAGCAGCTTGATCGAACCGCCCGGGGAGACCCAGTACTTC.

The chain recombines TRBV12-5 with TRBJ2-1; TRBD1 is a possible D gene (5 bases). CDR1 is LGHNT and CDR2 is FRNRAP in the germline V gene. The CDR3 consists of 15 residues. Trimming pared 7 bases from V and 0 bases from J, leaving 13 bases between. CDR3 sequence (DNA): TGTGCTAGTGCCCAGGGCCGCAGCTCCTACAATGAGCAGTTCTTC. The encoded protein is CASAQGRSSYNEQFF.

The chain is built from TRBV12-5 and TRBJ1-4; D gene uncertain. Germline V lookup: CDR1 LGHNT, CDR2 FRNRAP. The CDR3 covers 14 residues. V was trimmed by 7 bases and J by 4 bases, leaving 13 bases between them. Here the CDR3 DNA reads TGTGCTAGTGCTACGGGTCCCGTTAATGAAAAACTGTTTTTT. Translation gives CASATGPVNEKLFF. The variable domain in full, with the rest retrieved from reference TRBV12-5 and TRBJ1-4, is DARVTQTPRHKVTEMGQEVTMRCQPILGHNTVFWYRQTMMQGLELLAYFRNRAPLDDSGMPKDRFSAEMPDATLATLKIQPSEPRDSAVYFCASATGPVNEKLFFGSGTQLSVL.

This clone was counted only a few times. CDR3 DNA sequence: TGTGCCAGCAGAGACAGGGGAGGATATGGCTACACCTTC. It yields the protein CASRDRGGYGYTF. This chain links TRBV6-5 with TRBJ1-2, with TRBD1 identical over 8 bases. This CDR3 is 13 amino acids long. The germline CDR1 and CDR2 sequences are MNHEY and SVGAGI. V gave up 6 bases and J gave up 5 bases; unmatched junction bases: 5.

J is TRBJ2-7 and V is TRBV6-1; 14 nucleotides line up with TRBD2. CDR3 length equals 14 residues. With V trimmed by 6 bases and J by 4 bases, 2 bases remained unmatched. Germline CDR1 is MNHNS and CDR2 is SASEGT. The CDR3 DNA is TGTGCCAGCAGGGGGACTAGCGGGAGATACGAGCAGTACTTC. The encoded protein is CASRGTSGRYEQYF.

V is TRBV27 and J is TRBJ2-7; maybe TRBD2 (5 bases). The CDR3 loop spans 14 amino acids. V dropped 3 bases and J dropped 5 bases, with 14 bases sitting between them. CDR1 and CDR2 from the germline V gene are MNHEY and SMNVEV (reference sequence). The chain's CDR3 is CASSFSGKTHEQYF. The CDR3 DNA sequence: TGTGCCAGCAGTTTTTCGGGGAAAACTCACGAGCAGTACTTC.

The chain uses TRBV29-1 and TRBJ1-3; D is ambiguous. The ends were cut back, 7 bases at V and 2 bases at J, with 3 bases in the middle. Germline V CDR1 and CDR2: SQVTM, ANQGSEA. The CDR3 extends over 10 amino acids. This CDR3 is CSAAGNTIYF. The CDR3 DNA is TGCAGCGCCGCTGGAAACACCATATATTTT.

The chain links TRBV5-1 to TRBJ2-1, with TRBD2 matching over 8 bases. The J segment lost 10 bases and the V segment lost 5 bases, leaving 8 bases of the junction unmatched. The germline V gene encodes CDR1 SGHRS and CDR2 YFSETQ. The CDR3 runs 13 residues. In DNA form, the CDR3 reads TGCGCCAGCAGTCTCGTAGAGCGGGGGGAGCAGTTCTTC. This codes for CASSLVERGEQFF.

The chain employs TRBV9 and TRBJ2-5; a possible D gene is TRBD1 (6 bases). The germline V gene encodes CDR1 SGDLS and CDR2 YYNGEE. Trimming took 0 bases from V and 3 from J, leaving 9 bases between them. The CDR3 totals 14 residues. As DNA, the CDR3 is TGTGCCAGCAGCGTAGACGAGGGGGAAGAGACCCAGTACTTC. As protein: CASSVDEGEETQYF.

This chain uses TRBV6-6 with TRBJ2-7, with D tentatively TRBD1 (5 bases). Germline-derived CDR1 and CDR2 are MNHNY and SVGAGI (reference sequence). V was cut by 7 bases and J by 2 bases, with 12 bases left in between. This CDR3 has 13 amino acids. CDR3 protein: CASIRQGTYEQYF. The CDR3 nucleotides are TGTGCCAGCATTAGGCAGGGAACCTACGAGCAGTACTTC.